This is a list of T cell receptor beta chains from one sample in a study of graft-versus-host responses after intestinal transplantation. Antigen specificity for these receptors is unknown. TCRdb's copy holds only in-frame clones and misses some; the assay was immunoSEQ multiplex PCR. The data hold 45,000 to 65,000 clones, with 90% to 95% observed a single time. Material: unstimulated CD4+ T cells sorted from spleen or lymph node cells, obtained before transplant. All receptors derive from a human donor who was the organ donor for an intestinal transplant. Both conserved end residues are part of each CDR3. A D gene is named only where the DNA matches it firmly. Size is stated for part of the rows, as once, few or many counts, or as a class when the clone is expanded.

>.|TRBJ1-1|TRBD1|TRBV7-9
TGTGCCAGCAGCTTAGCGGGACAGGGCTTTTTGAGGAACACTGAAGCTTTCTTT
CASSLAGQGFLRNTEAFF
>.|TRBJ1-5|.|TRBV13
TGTGCCAGCAGTCCACCCGCTAAACAGGGAAGCAATCAGCCCCAGCATTTT
CASSPPAKQGSNQPQHF
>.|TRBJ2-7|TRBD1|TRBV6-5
TGTGCCAGCAGTTACTCCGCAGGGGGCTACGAGCAGTACTTC
CASSYSAGGYEQYF
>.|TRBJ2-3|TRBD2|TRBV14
TGTGCCAGCAGCTACACGGGGGGACCCTGGGATACGCAGTATTTT
CASSYTGGPWDTQYF
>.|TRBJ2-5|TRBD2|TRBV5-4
TGTGCCAGCAGCTTAACGAAGCGGGGCCAAGAGACCCAGTACTTC
CASSLTKRGQETQYF
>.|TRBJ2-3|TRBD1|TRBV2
TGTGCCAGCAGTGAGGGGACAGGGGACTACCTGCAGTATTTT
CASSEGTGDYLQYF
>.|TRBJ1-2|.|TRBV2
TGTGCCAGCAGTCGACGGAGCTATGGCTACACCTTC
CASSRRSYGYTF
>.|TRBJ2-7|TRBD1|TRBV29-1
TGCAGCGTTAGCCAGGGGGCCCCCTCCTACGAGCAGTACTTC
CSVSQGAPSYEQYF
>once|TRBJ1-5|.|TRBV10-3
TGTGAGGTCAATCAGCCCCAGCATTTT
CEVNQPQHF
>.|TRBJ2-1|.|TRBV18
TGTGCCAGCTCACCTCGCCAGGGGCGAAGCAATGAGCAGTTCTTC
CASSPRQGRSNEQFF
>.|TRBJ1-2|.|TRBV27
TGTGCCAGCAGTTTGGGGGGTCGATACGGCTACACCTTC
CASSLGGRYGYTF
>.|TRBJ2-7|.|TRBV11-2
TGTGCCAGCAGCTTATATCCTCCAGGAAAGTACGAGCAGTACTTC
CASSLYPPGKYEQYF
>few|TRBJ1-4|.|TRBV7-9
TGTGCCAGCAGCTTCTCCAATAGTGAAAAACTGTTTTTT
CASSFSNSEKLFF
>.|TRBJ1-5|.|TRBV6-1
TGTGCCAGCAGTGAACAGGTGTTCAATCAGCCCCAGCATTTT
CASSEQVFNQPQHF
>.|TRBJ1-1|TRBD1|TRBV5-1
TGCGCCAGCAGCTTCGGGGTCTCAGGGGGAAGAAAAACTGAAGCTTTCTTT
CASSFGVSGGRKTEAFF
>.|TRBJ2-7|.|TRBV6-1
TGTGCCAGCAGTGGACGGGGCGTATACGAGCAGTACTTC
CASSGRGVYEQYF
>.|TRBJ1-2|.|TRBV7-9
TGTGCCAGCAGCCACAGGCACACATTTGCCACCTATGGCTACACCTTC
CASSHRHTFATYGYTF
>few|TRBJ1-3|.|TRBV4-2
TGTGCCAGCAGTAACAATCTCTCTGGAAACACCATATATTTT
CASSNNLSGNTIYF
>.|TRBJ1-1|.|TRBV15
TGTGCCACCAGCAGAGATCCGGGTTCCCACACTGAAGCTTTCTTT
CATSRDPGSHTEAFF
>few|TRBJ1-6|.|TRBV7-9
TGTGCCAGCAGCCAGGGCAGCTCACCCCTCCACTTT
CASSQGSSPLHF
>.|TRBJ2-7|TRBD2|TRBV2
TGTGCCAGCAGTCAAGACGGGACTAGCGGGGGGGCGAGGTACGAGCAGTACTTC
CASSQDGTSGGARYEQYF
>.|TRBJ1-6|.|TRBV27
TGTGCCAGCAGTTATATATTGACTGGGGCGTCTTATTCACCCCTCCACTTT
CASSYILTGASYSPLHF
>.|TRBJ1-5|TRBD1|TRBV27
TGTGCCAGCAGTGGAAGACAGGGGTTAGGCAATCAGCCCCAGCATTTT
CASSGRQGLGNQPQHF
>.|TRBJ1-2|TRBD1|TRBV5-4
TGTGCCAGCAGCTTGCGGGTCAGGGGGCCCTATGGCTACACCTTC
CASSLRVRGPYGYTF
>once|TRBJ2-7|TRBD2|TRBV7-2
TGTGCCAGCAGCTCAATCCATCGTGGAGCGGGGGCCGTCTACGAGCAGTACTTC
CASSSIHRGAGAVYEQYF
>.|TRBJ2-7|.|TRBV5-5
TGTGCCAGCAGCTTGGAGGGGGGCTCCTACGAGCAGTACTTC
CASSLEGGSYEQYF
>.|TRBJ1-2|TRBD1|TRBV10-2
TGCGCCAGCAGTGAGTCGAGGGGGCGAGAAGCTAACTATGGCTACACCTTC
CASSESRGREANYGYTF
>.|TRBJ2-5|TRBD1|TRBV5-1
TGCGCCAGCAGCTTAGGACAGGGACAGGGGGAGACCCAGTACTTC
CASSLGQGQGETQYF
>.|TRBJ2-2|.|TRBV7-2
TGTGCCAGCAGCTTTAGAAGGGGGGCGATTCCCGGGGAGCTGTTTTTT
CASSFRRGAIPGELFF
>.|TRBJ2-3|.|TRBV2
TGTGCCAGCAGTGAAGTCGCGCGGAGCACAGATACGCAGTATTTT
CASSEVARSTDTQYF
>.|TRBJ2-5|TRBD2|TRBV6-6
TGTGCCAGCAAGTCGGGGACTAGCGGGGATCAAGAGACCCAGTACTTC
CASKSGTSGDQETQYF